This entry lists 29 T cell receptor beta chains sequenced from one sample in a study of T cell therapy after organ transplantation. No antigen has been identified for these receptors. TCRdb's copy holds only in-frame clones and misses some; the assay was immunoSEQ multiplex PCR. Among 51,000 or so clones listed, over 90% were seen once. Sequenced here: CD8+ T cells from blood, sampled before autologous CMV-specific T cell therapy. The receptor source for this set is a human patient who had received a solid organ transplant and had CMV disease.

V is TRBV25-1 and J is TRBJ2-1; D gene unclear. Germline values: CDR1 MGHDK, CDR2 SYGVNS. There are 10 residues in the CDR3. Deletions cut 4 bases from V and 8 bases from J, with 3 bases between. For the CDR3, the DNA is TGTGCCAGCAGTGGGTATGAGCAGTTCTTC. As protein: CASSGYEQFF.

The chain is built from TRBV4-1 and TRBJ2-7, with 7 bases that match TRBD2. Unmatched junction bases numbered 16, after V lost 0 bases and J lost 5 bases. Per germline, CDR1 MGHRA and CDR2 YSYEKL. The CDR3 is 18 amino acids. The CDR3: CASSQELYTGTTTHEQYF. DNA for the CDR3: TGCGCCAGCAGCCAAGAATTATATACCGGGACTACAACCCACGAGCAGTACTTC.

The J gene is TRBJ2-7, the V gene TRBV13, with 7 bases matching TRBD2. J gave up 5 bases and V 5 bases, and 6 bases lay outside the gene matches. The V gene's germline CDR1 is PRHDT and CDR2 FYEKMQ (reference sequence). The CDR3 spans 13 residues. CDR3 bases: TGTGCCAGCAGCCCCGGGAGGTCTCACGAGCAGTACTTC. Translating gives CASSPGRSHEQYF. The variable domain in full, with the rest retrieved from reference TRBV13 and TRBJ2-7, is AAGVIQSPRHLIKEKRETATLKCYPIPRHDTVYWYQQGPGQDPQFLISFYEKMQSDKGSIPDRFSAQQFSDYHSELNMSSLELGDSALYFCASSPGRSHEQYFGPGTRLTVT.

This sequence joins TRBV5-8 and TRBJ2-4, with D hard to call. The V end was cut by 4 bases, the J end by 9 bases, with 8 bases between. The CDR3 contains 11 residues. CDR1 and CDR2 (germline): SGHTS, YDEGEE. The CDR3 sequence is CASSPPGIQYF. For the CDR3, the DNA is TGTGCCAGCAGCCCCCCCGGCATTCAGTACTTC.

V and J are TRBV10-1 and TRBJ2-2, with 9 bases aligning to TRBD1. With V trimmed by 6 bases and J by 6 bases, 8 bases remained unmatched. The CDR3 length is 15 residues. Germline V gene sequence: CDR1 WNHNN, CDR2 SYGVQD (reference sequence). CDR3 in DNA: TGCGCCAGCAGCGCGGGACAGGGACGCGCCGGGGAGCTGTTTTTT. This gives the protein CASSAGQGRAGELFF.

The chain employs TRBV19 and TRBJ1-5; D gene ambiguous. The ends were cut back, 5 bases at V and 1 base at J, with 15 bases in the middle. This CDR3 is 16 amino acids long. Germline CDR1 reads LNHDA; CDR2 reads SQIVND (reference sequence). This chain's CDR3 is CASSLWTAMSNQPQHF. Here the CDR3 DNA reads TGTGCCAGTAGTCTCTGGACCGCTATGAGCAATCAGCCCCAGCATTTT.

V and J are TRBV29-1 and TRBJ1-1; no definite D call. V was shortened by 3 bases and J by 3 bases, with 11 bases between the two germline ends. CDR3 length: 13 residues. CDR1 and CDR2 from the germline V gene are SQVTM and ANQGSEA. CDR3 DNA: TGCAGCGTTGAGTTGGCACTATACACTGAAGCTTTCTTT. Protein sequence: CSVELALYTEAFF.

V is TRBV4-1 and J is TRBJ1-1, with D unclear. The germline V and J ends were trimmed by 1 base and 3 bases, with 9 bases remaining between them. The CDR3 spans 14 residues. Germline-derived CDR1 and CDR2 are MGHRA and YSYEKL. CDR3 sequence (DNA): TGCGCCAGCAGCCAAGCAGGTGCTTACACTGAAGCTTTCTTT. It is translated as CASSQAGAYTEAFF.

V usage is TRBV10-3 and J usage is TRBJ2-3; D perhaps matches TRBD2 (6 bases). The CDR3 runs 13 residues. In germline, CDR1 is ENHRY, CDR2 SYGVKD. Trimming took 11 bases from V and 6 from J, leaving 18 bases between them. The CDR3 region has the DNA TGTGCCTCGTGGTGGCGGACTAAGGATACGCAGTATTTT. Encoded protein: CASWWRTKDTQYF.

The rearrangement links TRBV23-1 to TRBJ1-4, with a possible D match to TRBD1 (6 bases). TRBV23-1 is an ORF for which the function is uncertain. V lost 0 bases and J 6 bases, leaving 14 bases between the germline ends. The CDR3 is made up of 16 amino acids. Here the CDR3 reads CASSQSRTVLDEKLFF. The CDR3 DNA reads as TGCGCCAGCAGTCAATCGCGGACAGTCCTAGATGAAAAACTGTTTTTT.

This clone is a singleton in its sample. This sequence joins TRBV7-6 and TRBJ1-5; D might be TRBD1 (5 bases). Germline loops: CDR1 SGHVS, CDR2 FNYEAQ. Trimming took off 5 bases at V and 1 base at J, with 15 bases between the two ends. This CDR3 comprises 16 residues. CDR3 amino acids: CASSLEPGRSNQPQHF. In DNA form, the CDR3 reads TGTGCCAGCAGCCTTGAACCGGGACGAAGCAATCAGCCCCAGCATTTT.

The V gene is TRBV4-3, the J gene TRBJ2-7; 8 bases are a match to TRBD1. The V segment lost 5 bases and the J segment 3 bases; nucleotides outside the gene matches: 3. The CDR3 sequence is 13 residues long. Germline-derived CDR1 and CDR2 are LGHNA and YSLEER. CDR3 protein: CASSAGTGYEQYF. CDR3 sequence (DNA): TGCGCCAGCAGCGCTGGGACAGGCTACGAGCAGTACTTC.

The table lists this clone with a count of one. The chain uses TRBV19 and TRBJ2-1; TRBD2 is a possible D gene (6 bases). This CDR3 has 16 residues. V lost 5 bases and J 0 bases, leaving 14 bases between the germline ends. The germline V gene encodes CDR1 LNHDA and CDR2 SQIVND (reference sequence). In DNA form, the CDR3 reads TGTGCCAGTAGTGGCCAATGGGAGGTCTCCTACAATGAGCAGTTCTTC. Translation gives CASSGQWEVSYNEQFF.

The chain has TRBV27 and TRBJ2-3; TRBD2 matches at 11 bases. CDR1 and CDR2 from the germline V gene are MNHEY and SMNVEV (reference sequence). The CDR3 has 16 residues. V dropped 4 bases and J dropped 1; count of bases not matched to a gene: 4. Here the CDR3 DNA reads TGTGCCAGCAGTTCCTCACTAGCGGGGGGCACAGATACGCAGTATTTT. Its translation is CASSSSLAGGTDTQYF.

The J gene is TRBJ1-2, the V gene TRBV4-3; TRBD1 is a possible D gene (5 bases). CDR1 LGHNA and CDR2 YSLEER come from the germline V gene. The CDR3 runs 14 residues. Trimming removed 5 bases at V and 4 bases at J, with 14 bases between. CDR3 coding DNA: TGCGCCAGCAGCTACGGAGGGGCTAGCTATGGCTACACCTTC. Translating gives CASSYGGASYGYTF.

The rearrangement links TRBV11-2 to TRBJ2-5; D uncertain. Trimming took 4 bases from V and 2 from J, leaving 11 bases between them. CDR1 is SGHAT, CDR2 FQNNGV, per germline. The CDR3 has 14 amino acids. CDR3 loop: CASSSFASQETQYF. DNA of the CDR3: TGTGCCAGCAGCTCGTTCGCCTCTCAAGAGACCCAGTACTTC.

V is TRBV5-4 and J is TRBJ1-1; D is unclear. Germline CDR1 reads SGHNT; CDR2 reads YYREEE (reference sequence). V lost 0 bases to trimming and J lost 0 bases, with 6 bases between them. The CDR3 has 14 amino acids. The CDR3 loop reads CASSLEQLNTEAFF. In DNA form, the CDR3 reads TGTGCCAGCAGCTTGGAACAGCTGAACACTGAAGCTTTCTTT.

This clone was seen a handful of times. The chain recombines TRBV11-1 with TRBJ1-2; D unclear. The V gene's germline CDR1 is SGHAT and CDR2 FQDESV (reference sequence). Trimming cost V 5 bases and J 4 bases, with 5 bases left between them. The CDR3 totals 11 residues. The CDR3 DNA reads TGTGCCAGCAGCCCTGGCTATGGCTACACCTTC. Translating it yields CASSPGYGYTF. The full variable domain, with the rest looked up from reference TRBV11-1 and TRBJ1-2, is EAEVAQSPRYKITEKSQAVAFWCDPISGHATLYWYRQILGQGPELLVQFQDESVVDDSQLPKDRFSAERLKGVDSTLKIQPAELGDSAMYLCASSPGYGYTFGSGTRLTVV.

This chain links TRBV5-6 with TRBJ1-2; TRBD1 is a possible D gene (5 bases). The V gene lost 4 bases and the J gene lost 7 bases, with 20 bases spanning the gap. This CDR3 has 15 amino acids. The germline V gene has CDR1 SGHDT and CDR2 YYEEEE. CDR3 nucleotide sequence: TGTGCCAGCAGCATAGCCGGGGCCAAGCCCGGTGGCTACACCTTC. Its protein product is CASSIAGAKPGGYTF.

The rearrangement joins TRBV11-2 to TRBJ1-3, with TRBD1 identical over 7 bases. V was clipped by 6 bases and J by 0 bases; unmatched bases: 2. CDR1 and CDR2 from the germline V gene are SGHAT and FQNNGV. The CDR3 extends over 14 amino acids. This CDR3 is CASRRDSSGNTIYF. CDR3 DNA sequence: TGTGCCAGCAGACGGGACAGCTCTGGAAACACCATATATTTT.

The CDR3 region has the DNA TGTGCCAGCAGTTATCTGACAGGAAGGTCCTACGAGCAGTACTTC. Translating gives CASSYLTGRSYEQYF. J is TRBJ2-7 and V is TRBV6-5, with D tentatively TRBD1 (6 bases). Germline loops: CDR1 MNHEY, CDR2 SVGAGI. V was pared by 3 bases and J by 1 base, with 13 bases between. The CDR3 runs 15 residues.

This clone showed up just once. V gene TRBV7-8 combines with J gene TRBJ1-1; D is ambiguous. Trimming cost V 1 base and J 4 bases, with 22 bases left between them. The germline V gene has CDR1 SGHVS and CDR2 FQNEAQ. The CDR3 runs to 18 residues. CDR3 protein: CASSLGPGGSLESTEAFF. As DNA, the CDR3 is TGTGCCAGCAGCTTAGGCCCAGGAGGGTCCCTTGAGAGCACTGAAGCTTTCTTT.

The chain employs TRBV6-5 and TRBJ2-7, with D tentatively TRBD1 (6 bases). V lost 2 bases and J lost 3, with 8 bases in between. CDR1 and CDR2 (germline): MNHEY, SVGAGI. The length of the CDR3 is 13 residues. The CDR3 nucleotides are TGTGCCAGCAGTTACGCAGGGGACTACGAGCAGTACTTC. Protein product: CASSYAGDYEQYF.

The chain carries TRBV9 and TRBJ2-7; 10 bases are shared with TRBD2. This CDR3 comprises 14 residues. Germline V gene data show CDR1 as SGDLS and CDR2 as YYNGEE. Germline trimming cut 1 base from V and 2 bases from J; bases unmatched to any gene: 0. The CDR3 loop reads CASSVLAGAYEQYF. CDR3 coding DNA: TGTGCCAGCAGCGTACTAGCGGGAGCCTACGAGCAGTACTTC.

The chain joins TRBV15 to TRBJ2-7; weak D call: TRBD1 (5 bases). This CDR3 is built from 13 residues. Germline V gene sequence: CDR1 LNHNV, CDR2 YYDKDF (reference sequence). Deletions cut 4 bases from V and 7 bases from J, with 14 bases between. The CDR3 loop reads CATSTGWVGEQYF. The CDR3 coding sequence is TGTGCCACCAGCACAGGGTGGGTTGGGGAGCAGTACTTC.

The CDR3 sequence: CASSYKRGGTYEQYF. The CDR3 DNA follows: TGTGCCAGCAGTTATAAGCGCGGGGGTACCTACGAGCAGTACTTC. The V and J genes are TRBV6-5 and TRBJ2-7; 7 bases are shared with TRBD2. Trimming at V came to 3 bases and at J to 2 bases, leaving 7 bases not matched to a gene. The CDR3 runs to 15 residues. CDR1 is MNHEY, CDR2 SVGAGI, per germline.

The CDR3 protein is CASSELAGGPGEQYF. CDR3 in DNA: TGTGCCAGCAGTGAGCTAGCGGGAGGGCCAGGAGAGCAGTACTTC. The chain has TRBV2 and TRBJ2-7; 12 bases line up with TRBD2. This CDR3 has 15 residues. Germline CDR1 and CDR2: SNHLY and FYNNEI. J lost 7 bases, V lost 3 bases, and 7 bases had no gene match.

This chain links TRBV27 with TRBJ2-5; D is possibly TRBD1 (5 bases). Trimming left V 5 bases short and J 4 bases short, with 17 bases between. Per germline, CDR1 MNHEY and CDR2 SMNVEV (reference sequence). The CDR3 totals 15 residues. In DNA form, the CDR3 reads TGTGCCAGCAGTCCCCTACGACAGATTACAGAGACCCAGTACTTC. Translating gives CASSPLRQITETQYF.

This chain links TRBV6-5 with TRBJ2-2; 7 bases agree with TRBD2. Per the germline V gene, CDR1 is MNHEY and CDR2 is SVGAGI. CDR3 length equals 14 residues. Unmatched junction bases numbered 5, after V lost 3 bases and J lost 7 bases. The DNA for the CDR3 is TGTGCCAGCAGTTATGGGAGGGCCGACGGGGAGCTGTTTTTT. It codes for CASSYGRADGELFF.